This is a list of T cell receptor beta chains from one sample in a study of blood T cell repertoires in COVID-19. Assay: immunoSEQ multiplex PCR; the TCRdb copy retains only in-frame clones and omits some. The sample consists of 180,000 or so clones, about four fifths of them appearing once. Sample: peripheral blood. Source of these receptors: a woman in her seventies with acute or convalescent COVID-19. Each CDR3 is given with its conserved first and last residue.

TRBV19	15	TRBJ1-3	CASSVGGNSWNTIYF
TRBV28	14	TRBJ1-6	CASSVDRIDSPLHF
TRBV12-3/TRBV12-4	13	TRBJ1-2	CASSGSGIYGYTF
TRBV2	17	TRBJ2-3	CASSEYRWRDSTDTQYF
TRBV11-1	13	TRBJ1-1	CASTPLRNTEAFF
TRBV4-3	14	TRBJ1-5	CASSQGSQGQPQHF
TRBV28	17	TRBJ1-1	CASTIPLGTGGGTEAFF
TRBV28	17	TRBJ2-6	CASIGWGVGSGANVLTF
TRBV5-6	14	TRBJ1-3	CASSLTGLGNTIYF
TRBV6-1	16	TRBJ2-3	CASSAVLAGGSDTQYF
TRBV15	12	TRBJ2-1	CATSRDRGEQFF
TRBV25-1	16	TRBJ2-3	CASSEWTDVTVEVQYF
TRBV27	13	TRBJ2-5	CAREVRPQETQYF
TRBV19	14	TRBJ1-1	CASSMAVLNTEAFF
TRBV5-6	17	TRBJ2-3	CASSLRTSGGFMHTQYF
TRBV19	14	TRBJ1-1	CASRLQGLNTEAFF
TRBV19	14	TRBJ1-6	CASRWTGNRSPLHF
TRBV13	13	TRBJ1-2	CASSLGLGGRDTF
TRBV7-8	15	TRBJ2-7	CASSPAGGGAYEQYF
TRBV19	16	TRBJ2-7	CASTPTRTSGSPEQYF
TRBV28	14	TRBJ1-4	CASSPGGVLEKLFF
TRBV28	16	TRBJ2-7	CASSLLGAGGSYEQYF
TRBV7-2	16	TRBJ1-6	CASSLDRGGYNSPLHF
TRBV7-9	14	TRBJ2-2	CASSGRTGAGELFF
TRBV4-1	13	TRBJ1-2	CASSPSLDYGYTF
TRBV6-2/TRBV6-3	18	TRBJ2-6	CASSPDRGRLSGANVLTF
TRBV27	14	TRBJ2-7	CASSPVGQGYEQYF
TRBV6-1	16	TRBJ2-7	CASSEAPGQGTNEQYF
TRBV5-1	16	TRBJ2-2	CASSRTSGRHTGELFF
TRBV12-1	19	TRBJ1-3	CASSFGFLGGEGTGNTIYF
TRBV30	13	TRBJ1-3	CAWRTGAGNTIYF
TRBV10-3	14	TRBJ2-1	CAISDMYRANEQFF
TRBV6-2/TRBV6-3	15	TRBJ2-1	CASSVFASSYNEQFF
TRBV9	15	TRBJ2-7	CASSVSPGQGGEQYF
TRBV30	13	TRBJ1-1	CAWSQTENTEAFF
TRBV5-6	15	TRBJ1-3	CASSLGGGNGNTIYF
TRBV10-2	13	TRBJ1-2	CASSAGRGYGYTF
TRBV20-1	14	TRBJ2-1	CSASGGRAGNEQFF
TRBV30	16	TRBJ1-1	CAWSVPRGQGGTEAFF
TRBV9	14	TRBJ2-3	CASSVLSSTDTQYF
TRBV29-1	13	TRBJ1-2	CSVSGAGRYGYTF
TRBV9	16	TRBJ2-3	CASSVGGSGSTDTQYF
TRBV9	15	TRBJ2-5	CASSGAGKTQETQYF
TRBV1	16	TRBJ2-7	CTSSQLRSVYGYEQYF
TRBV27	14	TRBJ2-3	CASSWGGLADTQYF